A selection of T cell receptor beta chains follows, all from one sample in a study of blood T cell repertoires in COVID-19. The repertoire was sequenced with immunoSEQ multiplex PCR; TCRdb's copy has only in-frame clones and lacks some. The repertoire holds approximately 100,000 clones, with approximately 83% as singletons. Sequenced material: PBMCs or T cells enriched from blood (not recorded which). Receptors were obtained from a woman aged 45-65 years who had recovered from COVID-19. The CDR3 runs from the conserved cysteine through the conserved F or W. D genes are given only for firm matches. The size of a clone is reported for some rows only, either as once, few or many, or as a class for expanded clones.

TRBV3-1/TRBV3-2	NA	NA	TRBJ1-2	CASSQWGGNYGYTF	TGTGCCAGCAGCCAATGGGGGGGTAACTATGGCTACACCTTC
TRBV2	NA	NA	TRBJ2-7	CASSGRYEQYF	TGTGCCAGCAGTGGGAGGTACGAGCAGTACTTC
TRBV7-9	TRBD1	NA	TRBJ2-1	CASSSAGQGAGNEQFF	TGTGCCAGCAGCTCCGCCGGGCAGGGGGCAGGTAATGAGCAGTTCTTC
TRBV10-1	TRBD2	NA	TRBJ2-3	CASSESPPAGGTDTQYF	TGCGCCAGCAGTGAGTCACCCCCGGCGGGGGGGACAGATACGCAGTATTTT
TRBV18	NA	NA	TRBJ2-1	CASSPPKRPTYNEQFF	TGTGCCAGCTCACCACCGAAGCGGCCTACCTACAATGAGCAGTTCTTC
TRBV28	NA	NA	TRBJ1-4	CASSPILGTGENEKLFF	TGTGCCAGCAGCCCGATCCTAGGGACGGGAGAAAATGAAAAACTGTTTTTT
TRBV11-2	TRBD2	once	TRBJ2-2	CASRGAAGAVRGGELFF	TGTGCCAGCAGGGGTGCAGCGGGAGCTGTCCGGGGCGGGGAGCTGTTTTTT
TRBV6-5	NA	few	TRBJ2-2	CATEGKTGELFF	TGTGCCACCGAGGGAAAGACCGGGGAGCTGTTTTTT
TRBV27	NA	few	TRBJ2-3	CASGGGGVTDTQYF	TGTGCCAGCGGGGGCGGCGGAGTTACGGATACGCAGTATTTT
TRBV2	NA	NA	TRBJ1-2	CASTTLTATNYGYTF	TGTGCCAGCACCACACTGACAGCTACTAACTATGGCTACACCTTC
TRBV10-3	TRBD2	once	TRBJ2-1	CAITGGYNEQFF	TGTGCCATCACGGGGGGTTATAATGAGCAGTTCTTC
TRBV6-2/TRBV6-3	TRBD1	NA	TRBJ2-6	CASSYFGQGSSGANVLTF	TGTGCCAGCAGTTACTTCGGACAGGGTAGCTCTGGGGCCAACGTCCTGACTTTC
TRBV28	TRBD1	NA	TRBJ1-5	CASSSGQGDNQPQHF	TGTGCCAGCAGTTCGGGACAGGGGGACAATCAGCCCCAGCATTTT
TRBV6-5	NA	NA	TRBJ2-7	CASIRGGDLYEQYF	TGTGCCAGCATCCGAGGGGGGGATCTATACGAGCAGTACTTC
TRBV28	NA	NA	TRBJ1-2	CASTGRAGYTF	TGTGCCTCGACTGGGCGGGCGGGCTACACCTTC
TRBV10-2	TRBD1	NA	TRBJ1-6	CASSEGTDYNSPLHF	TGCGCCAGCAGTGAAGGGACAGATTATAATTCACCCCTCCACTTT
TRBV18	NA	NA	TRBJ1-1	CASSPGGRTEAFF	TGTGCCAGCTCACCAGGGGGCAGGACTGAAGCTTTCTTT
TRBV3-1/TRBV3-2	NA	NA	TRBJ2-3	CASSKGFQSPADTQYF	TGTGCCAGCAGCAAGGGGTTCCAATCACCGGCAGATACGCAGTATTTT
TRBV9	NA	NA	TRBJ1-2	CASSVAGRLNYGYTF	TGTGCCAGCAGCGTAGCTGGCAGGCTTAACTATGGCTACACCTTC
TRBV3-1/TRBV3-2	TRBD2	few	TRBJ2-5	CASSFVAGGPPETQYF	TGTGCCAGCAGCTTCGTAGCGGGGGGCCCCCCAGAGACCCAGTACTTC
TRBV10-3	TRBD1	NA	TRBJ1-2	CAITKGQGYGYTF	TGTGCCATCACCAAGGGACAGGGCTATGGCTACACCTTC
TRBV28	NA	once	TRBJ1-2	CASAKVVAGAYYGYTF	TGTGCCAGCGCCAAAGTGGTCGCGGGGGCATACTATGGCTACACCTTC
TRBV27	TRBD1	few	TRBJ1-4	CASSLSPIGGTGGPSNEKLFF	TGTGCCAGCAGTTTATCCCCCATTGGGGGCACAGGGGGCCCATCGAATGAAAAACTGTTTTTT
TRBV6-1	NA	NA	TRBJ2-2	CASSEQINTGELFF	TGTGCCAGCAGTGAACAGATTAACACCGGGGAGCTGTTTTTT
TRBV6-4	TRBD2	once	TRBJ2-6	CASSDSTGGGSGANVLTF	TGTGCCAGCAGTGACTCAACGGGAGGAGGCTCTGGGGCCAACGTCCTGACTTTC
TRBV5-1	NA	NA	TRBJ2-2	CASSLVAIRFAGELFF	TGCGCCAGCAGCTTGGTTGCGATTCGGTTTGCCGGGGAGCTGTTTTTT
TRBV18	NA	NA	TRBJ2-3	CASSPVLSSTDTQYF	TGTGCCAGCTCACCGGTACTGTCTAGCACAGATACGCAGTATTTT
TRBV7-9	NA	NA	TRBJ2-3	CASSSEVDTQYF	TGTGCCAGCAGCTCAGAGGTAGATACGCAGTATTTT
TRBV5-1	TRBD1	NA	TRBJ1-6	CASSSGQGYNSPLHF	TGCGCCAGCAGCTCCGGACAGGGTTATAATTCACCCCTCCACTTT
TRBV3-1/TRBV3-2	NA	once	TRBJ2-7	CASSQDRPLQIAGYEQYF	TGTGCCAGCAGCCAAGATCGCCCTTTACAGATCGCGGGCTACGAGCAGTACTTC
TRBV15	TRBD2	NA	TRBJ2-3	CATSFGLAETDTQYF	TGTGCCACCAGCTTCGGACTAGCGGAAACAGATACGCAGTATTTT
TRBV25-1	TRBD2	once	TRBJ2-2	CASSASGTGELFF	TGTGCCAGCAGTGCTAGCGGCACCGGGGAGCTGTTTTTT
TRBV20-1	NA	NA	TRBJ2-4	CSASWALAKNIQYF	TGCAGTGCTAGTTGGGCTTTAGCCAAAAACATTCAGTACTTC
TRBV5-4	NA	NA	TRBJ1-2	CASSLEGAPGGYTF	TGTGCCAGCAGCTTGGAGGGAGCCCCTGGTGGCTACACCTTC
TRBV5-1	NA	NA	TRBJ1-4	CASSLRRTETTNEKLFF	TGCGCCAGCAGCTTGCGTAGGACAGAGACAACTAATGAAAAACTGTTTTTT
TRBV7-9	TRBD1	NA	TRBJ2-5	CASSAGTVGETQYF	TGTGCCAGCAGCGCCGGGACAGTGGGAGAGACCCAGTACTTC
TRBV28	TRBD1	NA	TRBJ2-7	CASSFHLGSRDRDGEQYF	TGTGCCAGCAGTTTTCACCTAGGGAGTAGGGACAGGGACGGCGAGCAGTACTTC
TRBV5-4	NA	NA	TRBJ2-1	CASSLRGEFTDEQFF	TGTGCCAGCAGCTTGAGGGGCGAGTTTACCGATGAGCAGTTCTTC
TRBV7-9	TRBD2	NA	TRBJ2-2	CASQLAGGITGELFF	TGTGCCAGCCAACTAGCGGGAGGTATCACCGGGGAGCTGTTTTTT
TRBV7-3	TRBD1	NA	TRBJ1-1	CASSSGQATEAFF	TGTGCCAGCAGCTCTGGACAGGCCACTGAAGCTTTCTTT
TRBV27	NA	NA	TRBJ2-7	CASSSPGTYSYEQYF	TGTGCCAGCAGCAGTCCGGGGACATATTCCTACGAGCAGTACTTC
TRBV7-3	NA	NA	TRBJ1-1	CASSLLAGVNTEAFF	TGTGCCAGCAGCTTATTGGCAGGGGTGAACACTGAAGCTTTCTTT
TRBV11-3	TRBD1	NA	TRBJ2-3	CASSLSDRVRRTDTQYF	TGTGCCAGCAGCTTATCGGACAGGGTAAGGCGCACAGATACGCAGTATTTT
TRBV27	TRBD1	once	TRBJ2-5	CASSLGQGGVQETQYF	TGTGCCAGCAGTCTGGGACAGGGGGGCGTTCAAGAGACCCAGTACTTC
TRBV7-9	NA	NA	TRBJ1-4	CASSLTTGNEKLFF	TGTGCCAGCAGCTTAACGACAGGAAATGAAAAACTGTTTTTT
TRBV14	NA	NA	TRBJ1-1	CASSRATGLNTEAFF	TGTGCCAGCAGCCGAGCTACAGGGTTGAACACTGAAGCTTTCTTT
TRBV18	NA	once	TRBJ2-3	CASSPALSTDTQYF	TGTGCCAGCTCACCAGCGCTATCCACAGATACGCAGTATTTT
TRBV6-5	TRBD1	NA	TRBJ1-5	CASSRDRGRGQPQHF	TGTGCCAGCAGTCGGGACAGGGGGCGCGGTCAGCCCCAGCATTTT
TRBV18	TRBD2	NA	TRBJ2-5	CASAGTSGPRETQYF	TGTGCCAGCGCAGGGACTAGCGGCCCCCGAGAGACCCAGTACTTC
TRBV3-1/TRBV3-2	NA	NA	TRBJ2-3	CASSQDPKQVGDTQYF	TGTGCCAGCAGCCAGGACCCAAAACAGGTTGGGGATACGCAGTATTTT
TRBV9	TRBD2	few	TRBJ2-5	CASSGGLAGSETQYF	TGTGCCAGCAGCGGGGGACTAGCGGGATCAGAGACCCAGTACTTC